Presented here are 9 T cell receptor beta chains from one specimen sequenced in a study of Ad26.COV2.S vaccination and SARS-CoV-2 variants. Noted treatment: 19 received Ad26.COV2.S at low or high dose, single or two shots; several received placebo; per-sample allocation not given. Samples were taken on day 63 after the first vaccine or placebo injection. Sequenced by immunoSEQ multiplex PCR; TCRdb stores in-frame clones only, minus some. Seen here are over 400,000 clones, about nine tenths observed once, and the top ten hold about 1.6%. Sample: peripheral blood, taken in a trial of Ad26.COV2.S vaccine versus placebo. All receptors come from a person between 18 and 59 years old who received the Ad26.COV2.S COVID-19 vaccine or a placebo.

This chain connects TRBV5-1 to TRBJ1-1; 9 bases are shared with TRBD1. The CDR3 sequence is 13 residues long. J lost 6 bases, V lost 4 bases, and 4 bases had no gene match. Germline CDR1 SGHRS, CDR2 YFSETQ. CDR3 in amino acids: CASSLTGGAEAFF. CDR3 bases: TGCGCCAGCAGCCTGACAGGGGGGGCTGAAGCTTTCTTT.

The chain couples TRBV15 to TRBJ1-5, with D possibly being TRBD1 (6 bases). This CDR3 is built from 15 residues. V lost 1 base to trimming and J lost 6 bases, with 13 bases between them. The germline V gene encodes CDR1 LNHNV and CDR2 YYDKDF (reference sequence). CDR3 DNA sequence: TGTGCCACCAGCAGAGGACTGGGGGCGCTTCAGCCCCAGCATTTT. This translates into CATSRGLGALQPQHF.

CDR3 amino acids: CASSLFPGGNTEAFF. The CDR3 nucleotides read TGTGCCAGCAGCTTATTTCCGGGGGGCAACACTGAAGCTTTCTTT. The chain joins TRBV11-2 to TRBJ1-1; D might be TRBD1 (6 bases). This CDR3 has 15 amino acids. The V end lost 2 bases, the J end lost 2 bases, and 12 bases lay between the germline ends. Germline V gene sequence: CDR1 SGHAT, CDR2 FQNNGV.

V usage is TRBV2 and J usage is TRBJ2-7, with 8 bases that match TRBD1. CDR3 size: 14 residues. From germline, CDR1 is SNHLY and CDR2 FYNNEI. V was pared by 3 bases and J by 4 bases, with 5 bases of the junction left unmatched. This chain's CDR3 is CASSEFRGPYEQYF. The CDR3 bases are TGTGCCAGCAGTGAGTTCAGGGGGCCGTACGAGCAGTACTTC.

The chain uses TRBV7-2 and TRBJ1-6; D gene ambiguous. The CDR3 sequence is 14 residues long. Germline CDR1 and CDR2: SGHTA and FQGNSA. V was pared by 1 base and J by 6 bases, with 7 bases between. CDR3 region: CASSLDISNSPLHF. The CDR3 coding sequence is TGTGCCAGCAGCTTAGATATCAGTAATTCACCCCTCCACTTT.

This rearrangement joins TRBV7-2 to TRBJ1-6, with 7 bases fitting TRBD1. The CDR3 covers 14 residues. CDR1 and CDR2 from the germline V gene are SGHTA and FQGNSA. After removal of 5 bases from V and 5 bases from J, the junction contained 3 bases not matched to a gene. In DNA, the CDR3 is TGTGCCAGCAGCAAGGGACAGAATAATTCACCCCTCCACTTT. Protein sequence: CASSKGQNNSPLHF.

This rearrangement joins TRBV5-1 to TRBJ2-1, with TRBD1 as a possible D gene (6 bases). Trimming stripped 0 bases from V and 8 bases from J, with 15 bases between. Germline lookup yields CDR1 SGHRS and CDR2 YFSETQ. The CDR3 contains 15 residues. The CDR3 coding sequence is TGCGCCAGCAGCTTGGCCGGGACAAACTTACATGAGCAGTTCTTC. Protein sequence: CASSLAGTNLHEQFF.

The CDR3 DNA reads as TGTGCCAGTAGTATAGACTTGGGGGGAACCGGGGCCAACGTCCTGACTTTC. This encodes CASSIDLGGTGANVLTF. V and J are TRBV19 and TRBJ2-6; a possible D gene is TRBD2 (6 bases). CDR1 and CDR2 from the germline V gene are LNHDA and SQIVND (reference sequence). This CDR3 is built from 17 residues. V dropped 0 bases and J dropped 4 bases, with 13 bases sitting between them.

This CDR3 reads CASGKRPGRGSYEQYF. The CDR3 DNA sequence: TGTGCCAGTGGGAAGCGACCGGGACGAGGCTCCTACGAGCAGTACTTC. The chain has TRBV28 and TRBJ2-7; D tentatively fits TRBD1 or TRBD2 (5 bases each). Germline loops: CDR1 MDHEN, CDR2 SYDVKM. The CDR3 totals 16 residues. The V gene lost 9 bases and the J gene lost 0 bases, with 21 bases spanning the gap.